Shown below are 15 T cell receptor beta chains from a single sample sequenced in a study of somatic mutations in cytotoxic T cells in rheumatoid arthritis. TCRdb keeps only in-frame clones here, not all; method: immunoSEQ multiplex PCR. The sample carries under 20,000 clones, about nine tenths recorded once. Material for sequencing was CD8+ T cells sorted from blood. Every receptor here comes from a man aged 35-49 years in good health.

The chain has TRBV9 and TRBJ2-7; D perhaps matches TRBD1 (6 bases). V lost 4 bases and J lost 0, with 11 bases in between. The CDR3 is 14 amino acids. Germline lookup yields CDR1 SGDLS and CDR2 YYNGEE. The CDR3 DNA sequence: TGTGCCAGCAGCTTCGGGGACACCTCCTACGAGCAGTACTTC. Translation: CASSFGDTSYEQYF.

The V call is TRBV4-3, the J call TRBJ1-3, with a weak D call TRBD1 (6 bases). V lost 0 bases and J lost 5, with 11 bases in between. The CDR3 spans 15 residues. The germline V gene encodes CDR1 LGHNA and CDR2 YSLEER. Written as DNA, the CDR3 is TGCGCCAGCAGCCAAGATGGGGGGGCTAGAAACACCATATATTTT. Amino acids: CASSQDGGARNTIYF.

J is TRBJ1-1 and V is TRBV10-3; D uncertain. Trimming left V 0 bases short and J 3 bases short, with 17 bases between. CDR1 and CDR2 (germline): ENHRY, SYGVKD. The CDR3 is made up of 17 amino acids. CDR3 in DNA: TGTGCCATCAGTGAGTCGAGGGCAGCGCTCGGGGACACTGAAGCTTTCTTT. It codes for CAISESRAALGDTEAFF.

The gene calls are TRBV4-3 and TRBJ1-1, with D tentatively TRBD1 (6 bases). CDR1 LGHNA and CDR2 YSLEER come from the germline V gene. The germline V and J ends were trimmed by 3 bases and 1 base, with 9 bases remaining between them. This CDR3 is 14 amino acids long. As DNA, the CDR3 is TGCGCCAGCAGCCACGGACAGTGGAACACTGAAGCTTTCTTT. This gives the protein CASSHGQWNTEAFF.

This chain links TRBV27 with TRBJ2-2, with 9 nucleotides matching TRBD1. J lost 7 bases, V lost 3 bases, and 9 bases had no gene match. CDR1 MNHEY and CDR2 SMNVEV come from the germline V gene (reference sequence). The CDR3 has 16 residues. CDR3 in DNA: TGTGCCAGCAGTTTCGTCGGGGACAGGGTTATCGGGGAGCTGTTTTTT. Amino acid sequence: CASSFVGDRVIGELFF.

The chain links TRBV9 to TRBJ1-2; a possible D gene is TRBD1 (6 bases). This CDR3 is built from 12 residues. Trimming pared 4 bases from V and 8 bases from J, leaving 12 bases between. Germline CDR1 and CDR2: SGDLS and YYNGEE. CDR3 in amino acids: CASSRQEGGYTF. The CDR3 region has the DNA TGTGCCAGCAGCCGACAGGAGGGCGGCTACACCTTC. The entire variable domain, with the rest obtained from reference TRBV9 and TRBJ1-2, is as follows: DSGVTQTPKHLITATGQRVTLRCSPRSGDLSVYWYQQSLDQGLQFLIQYYNGEERAKGNILERFSAQQFPDLHSELNLSSLELGDSALYFCASSRQEGGYTFGSGTRLTVV.

This clone was recorded only once. The gene calls are TRBV7-2 and TRBJ1-5; D is ambiguous. The CDR3 is 17 amino acids. The germline gives CDR1 SGHTA, CDR2 FQGNSA. Trimming took 1 base from V and 1 from J, leaving 14 bases between them. In DNA, the CDR3 is TGTGCCAGCAGCTTAGTCTCGTGGGGATCGAGCAATCAGCCCCAGCATTTT. It encodes CASSLVSWGSSNQPQHF.

This chain links TRBV28 with TRBJ1-4, with 7 bases matching TRBD1. Germline assignment: CDR1 MDHEN and CDR2 SYDVKM. This CDR3 spans 15 amino acids. Trimming at V came to 6 bases and at J to 7 bases, leaving 11 bases not matched to a gene. CDR3 DNA sequence: TGTGCCAGCAGACCACAGGGGAAACGGGGTGAAAAACTGTTTTTT. Amino acid sequence: CASRPQGKRGEKLFF.

The rearrangement uses TRBV4-1 and TRBJ2-5; 12 bases map to TRBD2. The V segment lost 4 bases and the J segment 7 bases; nucleotides outside the gene matches: 10. CDR1 is MGHRA and CDR2 is YSYEKL in the germline V gene. The CDR3 has 16 amino acids. The CDR3 here is CASSLRLAGEVVTQYF. In DNA, the CDR3 is TGCGCCAGCAGCCTCAGACTAGCGGGAGAGGTAGTGACCCAGTACTTC.

This clone has more than one count but fewer than ten. The rearrangement joins TRBV6-1 to TRBJ1-4; TRBD1 agrees at 9 bases. V lost 4 bases to trimming and J lost 7 bases; unmatched junction nucleotides: 4. The CDR3 is made up of 14 amino acids. The V gene's germline CDR1 is MNHNS and CDR2 SASEGT. CDR3 coding DNA: TGTGCCAGCAGTGGGGGACAGGGTAGTGAAAAACTGTTTTTT. Its translation: CASSGGQGSEKLFF.

V usage is TRBV6-4 and J usage is TRBJ2-2, with 7 bases lining up with TRBD2. The CDR3 contains 16 residues. Unmatched junction bases numbered 2, after V lost 0 bases and J lost 1 base. The germline gives CDR1 MRHNA, CDR2 SNTAGT. The DNA of the CDR3 is TGTGCCAGCAGTGACTCGAAGCGGGAGAACACCGGGGAGCTGTTTTTT. Translated, it gives CASSDSKRENTGELFF.

The V gene is TRBV28, the J gene TRBJ2-5; D perhaps matches TRBD2 (6 bases). The end of the DNA fits TRBJ2-7 better, so the J call may be wrong. Germline V lookup: CDR1 MDHEN, CDR2 SYDVKM. The CDR3 runs to 16 residues. This chain's CDR3 is CASSSLGRESSYEQYF. The DNA for the CDR3 is TGTGCCAGCAGTTCCCTTGGACGGGAGAGCTCCTACGAGCAGTACTTC.

This clone has a handful of counts. The gene calls are TRBV21-1 and TRBJ2-7; the table's TRBD2 call for D was not verified on the DNA. TRBV21-1 corresponds to a pseudogene. This CDR3 is 13 amino acids long. The CDR3 sequence: CASSKPYVYEQYF. The CDR3 DNA sequence: TGTGCCAGCAGCAAACCCTACGTGTACGAGCAGTACTTC.

The chain links TRBV27 to TRBJ2-7; no definite D call. This CDR3 is 13 amino acids long. Deletions cut 2 bases from V and 5 bases from J, with 10 bases between. The germline V gene encodes CDR1 MNHEY and CDR2 SMNVEV (reference sequence). CDR3 nucleotide sequence: TGTGCCAGCAGTTTAGACCGGGTAGACGAGCAGTACTTC. This sequence encodes CASSLDRVDEQYF.

V and J are TRBV7-6 and TRBJ2-7; possible D gene TRBD1, 6 bases. The CDR3 runs 14 residues. V was cut by 3 bases and J by 1 base, with 10 bases left in between. CDR1 is SGHVS and CDR2 is FNYEAQ in the germline V gene. CDR3 in DNA: TGTGCCAGCAGCTTTTGGGACAAGTCCTACGAGCAGTACTTC. Amino acids: CASSFWDKSYEQYF.